A selection of T cell receptor beta chains follows, all from one sample in a study of cytomegalovirus exposure and HLA in healthy donors. This table comes from immunoSEQ multiplex PCR, and its TCRdb copy is limited to in-frame clones, with some not included. Of over 70,000 clones in the sample, approximately 60% were seen once. The sequencing sample was made of PBMCs. The receptors were sampled from a woman aged 45-65 years in good health and CMV-seropositive. Both conserved end residues are part of each CDR3. A D gene is named only where the DNA matches it firmly. Rows may omit the clone size; those that give it use once, few, many or a size class.

d_call j_call v_call clone_size cdr3_aa cdr3_nt
NA TRBJ1-2 TRBV13 NA CASSSSQTSYGYTF TGTGCCAGCAGTTCGTCACAGACCTCCTATGGCTACACCTTC
NA TRBJ2-2 TRBV27 NA CASSFRAGELFF TGTGCCAGCAGTTTCCGTGCGGGGGAGCTGTTTTTT
NA TRBJ2-3 TRBV30 NA CAWSVNTDTQYF TGTGCCTGGAGTGTCAACACAGATACGCAGTATTTT
TRBD1 TRBJ1-2 TRBV4-1 many CASSQPLGQENYGYTF TGCGCCAGCAGCCAACCCCTAGGACAGGAGAACTATGGCTACACCTTC
TRBD1 TRBJ2-7 TRBV27 few CASSFIDRAEQYF TGTGCCAGCAGCTTTATCGACAGGGCCGAGCAGTACTTC
TRBD2 TRBJ2-7 TRBV7-9 NA CASSLVSGAMGEQYF TGTGCCAGCAGCTTGGTGAGCGGGGCAATGGGCGAGCAGTACTTC
NA TRBJ1-5 TRBV28 NA CASSLGGENQPQHF TGTGCCAGCAGTTTAGGGGGGGAGAATCAGCCCCAGCATTTT
TRBD1 TRBJ1-2 TRBV5-1 NA CASSLGTGGGGYTF TGCGCCAGCAGCTTGGGGACAGGGGGCGGTGGCTACACCTTC
NA TRBJ2-3 TRBV4-3 few CASSLSPGSTDTQYF TGCGCCAGCAGCCTTTCCCCGGGGAGCACAGATACGCAGTATTTT
NA TRBJ1-4 TRBV6-6 NA CASSYQGSTNEKLFF TGTGCCAGCAGTTACCAGGGATCAACTAATGAAAAACTGTTTTTT
NA TRBJ1-2 TRBV30 NA CAWGENFYGYTF TGTGCCTGGGGAGAGAACTTCTATGGCTACACCTTC
NA TRBJ2-6 TRBV14 NA CASSKVAGGANVLTF TGTGCCAGCAGCAAGGTGGCAGGAGGGGCCAACGTCCTGACTTTC
TRBD2 TRBJ2-7 TRBV28 NA CASSSKQERGEQYF TGTGCCAGCAGTTCAAAACAGGAGCGGGGAGAGCAGTACTTC
NA TRBJ1-5 TRBV5-1 NA CASSLGDYSNQPQHF TGCGCCAGCAGCTTGGGAGATTATAGCAATCAGCCCCAGCATTTT
NA TRBJ1-5 TRBV19 once CAASRGWSNQPQHF TGTGCCGCTAGCAGGGGATGGAGCAATCAGCCCCAGCATTTT
NA TRBJ2-7 TRBV5-1 NA CASSLGREDSYEQYF TGCGCCAGCAGCTTAGGCAGGGAAGATTCCTACGAGCAGTACTTC
NA TRBJ1-1 TRBV19 NA CASSIGSRATEAFF TGTGCCAGTAGTATAGGGTCGCGCGCCACTGAAGCTTTCTTT
NA TRBJ2-3 TRBV6-6 NA CASSSPADTQYF TGTGCCAGCAGTTCCCCCGCAGATACGCAGTATTTT
NA TRBJ1-2 TRBV4-3 NA CASSQDYGRVGYTF TGCGCCAGCAGCCAAGATTACGGCCGGGTGGGCTACACCTTC
NA TRBJ2-7 TRBV6-8 few CASIPQGNSEAYEQYF TGTGCCAGCATCCCCCAGGGGAACAGTGAGGCCTACGAGCAGTACTTC
TRBD2 TRBJ2-2 TRBV6-1 NA CASSEWGGRTGELFF TGTGCCAGCAGTGAATGGGGGGGAAGAACCGGGGAGCTGTTTTTT
NA TRBJ1-2 TRBV27 NA CASSLIEGGGYTF TGTGCCAGCAGTTTGATCGAAGGGGGTGGCTACACCTTC